Described below is a single T cell receptor beta chain sequence and its context. Its antigen is unknown. Per-nucleotide qualities are absent, and no much larger clonotype sits a single base away. This record comes from a study of radiotherapy plus CTLA-4 blockade in lung cancer listed by TCRdb under 2018. About the full investigation: Among enrolled patients, 15% to 20% had an objective response and 30% to 35% reached disease control.

CDR1 and CDR2, per the germline V gene, are SGHRS and YFSETQ. Including the terminal cysteine and phenylalanine, the CDR3 comprises 15 residues. This entry keeps only the CDR3 DNA: 45 bases, framed from base 1. The V end gives up 0 bases and the J end 15 bases, leaving 15 bases in the junction not matched to a gene. The method behind the library was the immunoSEQ multiplex PCR assay. TCRdb holds this immuneACCESS table with in-frame rearrangements only. Some clones are missing; in checked studies, unresolved V genes explain under half, and the rest has no known cause. The sample table shows around 38,000 clones, and 70% to 90% are seen once. The ten biggest clones cover 20% to 25% of the sample. The paper as a whole reports these results and caveats: The strongest predictors of response, as reported, were early dynamic changes in blood T cell clones along with a rise in serum interferon-beta after radiation. After treatment with radiotherapy and ipilimumab, TCR clones that came from tumors expanded in the peripheral blood.

Focal radiation therapy combined with CTLA-4 blockade (ipilimumab) was tested in patients with chemo-refractory metastatic non-small-cell lung cancer. This receptor chain uses TRBV5-1 and TRBJ2-1; the central 7 bases match TRBD1. The sequencing here drew on peripheral blood, taken from a patient treated with radiotherapy plus ipilimumab. The sequence derives from a human donor with non-small cell lung cancer whose response to radiotherapy plus ipilimumab could not be evaluated. The encoded CDR3 is CASSLGGVQGVMRFF. The sequenced DNA: TGCGCCAGCAGCTTGGGAGGCGTTCAGGGGGTTATGCGGTTCTTC.